The sequence of this T cell receptor beta chain was determined in a study of cytomegalovirus exposure and HLA in healthy donors. Study-wide results and caveats: Presence/absence comparisons presumed near-even sequencing depth among donors. Compared with the roughly 670-donor mean, an Asian-associated ancestry cluster reportedly had fewer N-insertions, according to a later analysis.

A word on this clone: No antigen is known for it.

The germline V gene has CDR1 LGHNT and CDR2 FRNRAP. Trimming removed 1 base at V and 3 bases at J, with 10 bases between. This CDR3 is built from 14 residues. With 60 Vbeta and 13 Jbeta primers, the PCR was carried out. Generated by immunoSEQ multiplex PCR, the TCRdb table keeps only in-frame clones and is missing some. The sample lists around 150,000 clones; about 85% were seen once. The origin of this receptor is a male donor in good health and CMV-seropositive. The chain recombines TRBV12-5 with TRBJ2-7; a weak D match, TRBD2 (5 bases). Sequenced sample: PBMCs. CDR3 sequence (DNA): TGTGCTAGTGGTTTGGGGCTAGCCGACTACGAGCAGTACTTC. As protein: CASGLGLADYEQYF.